Shown below are 21 T cell receptor beta chains from a single sample sequenced in a study of blood T cell repertoires in COVID-19. Method: immunoSEQ multiplex PCR; TCRdb's copy keeps in-frame clones and lacks some. The sample has some 170,000 clones, about 72% seen once. Sequenced: PBMCs or T cells enriched from blood (not recorded which). The source of these receptors is a woman aged 45-65 years who had recovered from COVID-19.

This clone has only a few counts. This sequence joins TRBV4-2 and TRBJ2-5, with 8 bases lining up with TRBD1. CDR1 is LGHNA and CDR2 is YNFKEQ in the germline V gene. This CDR3 has 16 residues. V lost 4 bases, J lost 1 base, and 8 bases stayed unmatched. The CDR3 protein is CASSLGQGRAQETQYF. As DNA, the CDR3 is TGTGCCAGCAGCCTTGGACAGGGAAGAGCCCAAGAGACCCAGTACTTC.

This rearrangement joins TRBV9 to TRBJ2-3, with TRBD1 matching over 8 bases. Trimming cost V 0 bases and J 5 bases; bases outside gene matches: 8. Looked up from germline, CDR1 is SGDLS and CDR2 is YYNGEE. The CDR3 runs to 16 residues. In nucleotides, the CDR3 is TGTGCCAGCAGCGTAGAACAGGGGGGAAGGATAGATACGCAGTATTTT. Translation gives CASSVEQGGRIDTQYF. The whole variable domain, remainder taken from reference TRBV9 and TRBJ2-3, is DSGVTQTPKHLITATGQRVTLRCSPRSGDLSVYWYQQSLDQGLQFLIQYYNGEERAKGNILERFSAQQFPDLHSELNLSSLELGDSALYFCASSVEQGGRIDTQYFGPGTRLTVL.

The chain has TRBV30 and TRBJ2-3, with D possibly being TRBD2 (5 bases). Deletions cut 0 bases from V and 6 bases from J, with 16 bases between. The CDR3 totals 15 residues. Germline CDR1 GTSNPN, CDR2 SVGIG (reference sequence). The CDR3 sequence: CAWSVTSSGSDTQYF. The CDR3 nucleotides are TGTGCCTGGAGTGTAACTAGTAGTGGGTCGGATACGCAGTATTTT.

The chain recombines TRBV12-3 or TRBV12-4 with TRBJ1-2, with D possibly TRBD1 on 5 matching bases. V dropped 1 base and J dropped 6 bases, with 9 bases sitting between them. The CDR3 spans 13 residues. This CDR3 is CASSLGWGDGYTF. As DNA, the CDR3 is TGTGCCAGCAGTTTAGGGTGGGGCGATGGCTACACCTTC.

The chain recombines TRBV4-2 with TRBJ1-5, with D perhaps TRBD1 (6 bases). CDR3 length equals 16 residues. V gave up 1 base and J gave up 6 bases, with 16 bases separating them. Germline V gives CDR1 LGHNA, CDR2 YNFKEQ. CDR3 in DNA: TGTGCCAGCAGCCAAGGTGGGGAGGGGGGAGGTCAGCCCCAGCATTTT. Translation gives CASSQGGEGGGQPQHF.

The V and J genes are TRBV3-1 (or the pseudogene TRBV3-2) and TRBJ2-3; 8 bases fit TRBD2. The germline V gene has CDR1 LGHDT and CDR2 YNNKEL (reference sequence). The length of the CDR3 is 16 residues. V gave up 0 bases and J gave up 2 bases; unmatched junction bases: 4. Here the CDR3 DNA reads TGTGCCAGCAGCCAAGATCTTAGCGGGAACACAGATACGCAGTATTTT. The encoded protein is CASSQDLSGNTDTQYF.

The chain recombines TRBV19 with TRBJ2-1, with 8 bases lining up with TRBD2. J was trimmed by 6 bases and V by 5 bases; bases with no gene match: 15. Germline CDR1 is LNHDA and CDR2 is SQIVND (reference sequence). The CDR3 is 17 amino acids. CDR3 coding DNA: TGTGCCAGTAGTGTACGAGGCGACTGGGCGGGAGGCAATGAGCAGTTCTTC. Protein: CASSVRGDWAGGNEQFF.

The V and J genes are TRBV20-1 and TRBJ2-7; possible D gene TRBD2, 6 bases. The CDR3 runs to 11 residues. Germline CDR1 DFQATT, CDR2 SNEGSKA (reference sequence). CDR3 DNA: TGCAGCGGGAGCCAAGTTATAGAGCAGTACTTC. This gives the protein CSGSQVIEQYF.

The chain links TRBV11-2 to TRBJ1-4; the match to TRBD1 covers 7 bases. J lost 8 bases, V lost 8 bases, and 11 bases had no gene match. The CDR3 runs to 14 residues. Germline CDR1 and CDR2: SGHAT and FQNNGV. CDR3 coding DNA: TGTGCCAGCCGGAAGGCAGGGGGGTACGAAAAACTGTTTTTT. This encodes CASRKAGGYEKLFF.

The chain links TRBV19 to TRBJ2-1, with a tentative D call TRBD2 (7 bases). In germline, CDR1 is LNHDA, CDR2 SQIVND (reference sequence). Trimming stripped 4 bases from V and 5 bases from J, with 27 bases between. This CDR3 contains 19 residues. CDR3 sequence reads: CASSTQRTVLGAGDNEQFF. For the CDR3, the DNA is TGTGCCAGTAGTACCCAACGGACAGTTCTTGGCGCGGGGGACAATGAGCAGTTCTTC.

The chain employs TRBV18 and TRBJ2-5, with D possibly being TRBD2 (6 bases). The germline gives CDR1 KGHSH, CDR2 LQKENI. Trimming removed 6 bases from V and 2 bases from J, with 16 bases in between. This CDR3 spans 15 amino acids. CDR3 amino acids: CASSPPGRPQETQYF. CDR3 bases: TGTGCCAGCTCTCCGCCCGGGAGACCACAAGAGACCCAGTACTTC.

There are a few counts of this clone. The chain is built from TRBV7-9 and TRBJ1-3; D is unresolved. The germline V gene has CDR1 SEHNR and CDR2 FQNEAQ (reference sequence). The length of the CDR3 is 14 residues. Trimming stripped 4 bases from V and 4 bases from J, with 11 bases between. The CDR3: CASSSTGYGNTIYF. DNA of the CDR3: TGTGCCAGCAGCTCCACGGGGTACGGAAACACCATATATTTT. Full variable domain (remainder filled in from reference TRBV7-9 and TRBJ1-3): DTGVSQNPRHKITKRGQNVTFRCDPISEHNRLYWYRQTLGQGPEFLTYFQNEAQLEKSRLLSDRFSAERPKGSFSTLEIQRTEQGDSAMYLCASSSTGYGNTIYFGEGSWLTVV.

The chain uses TRBV9 and TRBJ1-5, with D possibly matching TRBD1 (5 bases). V lost 0 bases and J lost 5, with 12 bases in between. The germline CDR1 and CDR2 sequences are SGDLS and YYNGEE. The CDR3 consists of 15 residues. For the CDR3, the DNA is TGTGCCAGCAGCGTAGATGGAGGGGTCCATCAGCCCCAGCATTTT. Amino acid sequence: CASSVDGGVHQPQHF. The full variable domain, completed using reference TRBV9 and TRBJ1-5, is DSGVTQTPKHLITATGQRVTLRCSPRSGDLSVYWYQQSLDQGLQFLIQYYNGEERAKGNILERFSAQQFPDLHSELNLSSLELGDSALYFCASSVDGGVHQPQHFGDGTRLSIL.

The chain carries TRBV2 and TRBJ2-5; a weak D match, TRBD2 (5 bases). The CDR3 is 14 amino acids. Germline V gene lookup returns CDR1 SNHLY and CDR2 FYNNEI. V lost 4 bases, J lost 5 bases, and 14 bases lay in between. The CDR3 protein is CASSVSARVETQYF. The CDR3 nucleotides are TGTGCCAGCAGTGTTAGCGCCCGAGTGGAGACCCAGTACTTC. The whole variable domain, filled in from reference TRBV2 and TRBJ2-5, reads EPEVTQTPSHQVTQMGQEVILRCVPISNHLYFYWYRQILGQKVEFLVSFYNNEISEKSEIFDDQFSVERPDGSNFTLKIRSTKLEDSAMYFCASSVSARVETQYFGPGTRLLVL.

The V and J genes are TRBV27 and TRBJ1-2; the match to TRBD1 covers 9 bases. The CDR3 contains 15 residues. The germline gives CDR1 MNHEY, CDR2 SMNVEV (reference sequence). V shed 4 bases and J 2 bases; nucleotides not matched to a gene: 5. The chain's CDR3 is CASSSPDRGNYGYTF. The CDR3 DNA follows: TGTGCCAGCAGTTCCCCGGACAGGGGAAACTATGGCTACACCTTC.

The rearrangement uses TRBV29-1 and TRBJ2-7; 7 bases agree with TRBD2. Germline V CDR1 and CDR2: SQVTM, ANQGSEA. With 3 bases clipped from V and 5 bases from J, the junction kept 7 bases outside the gene matches. The CDR3 is made up of 13 amino acids. In DNA, the CDR3 is TGCAGCGTTGAGGGCCAAGGGAGGGACGAGCAGTACTTC. Its translation is CSVEGQGRDEQYF.

The chain carries TRBV19 and TRBJ2-7, with a tentative D call TRBD1 (6 bases). Germline CDR1 and CDR2: LNHDA and SQIVND (reference sequence). Trimming left V 6 bases short and J 2 bases short, with 14 bases between. The length of the CDR3 is 14 residues. The CDR3 region is CASSPGTPAYEQYF. DNA for the CDR3: TGTGCCAGTAGCCCAGGGACACCAGCCTACGAGCAGTACTTC.

The rearrangement links TRBV7-2 to TRBJ2-1, with 7 bases matching TRBD2. V lost 1 base to trimming and J lost 1 base; unmatched junction nucleotides: 4. This CDR3 has 16 residues. Germline assignment: CDR1 SGHTA and CDR2 FQGNSA. In DNA form, the CDR3 reads TGTGCCAGCAGCTTAGGCTCTAGCGGTTCCTACAATGAGCAGTTCTTC. Protein sequence: CASSLGSSGSYNEQFF.

V gene TRBV24-1 combines with J gene TRBJ1-2; no reliable D call. Germline CDR1 KGHDR, CDR2 SFDVKD. The CDR3 totals 14 residues. Trimming stripped 5 bases from V and 0 bases from J, with 9 bases between. This CDR3 reads CATSGASTNYGYTF. The CDR3 bases are TGTGCCACCAGTGGGGCCTCGACTAACTATGGCTACACCTTC.

This clone was counted once. V usage is TRBV24-1 and J usage is TRBJ1-2, with 8 bases lining up with TRBD1. CDR1 and CDR2 (germline): KGHDR, SFDVKD. J lost 8 bases, V lost 4 bases, and 11 bases had no gene match. This CDR3 has 15 residues. CDR3 sequence reads: CATSDRRGQVGGYTF. The DNA of the CDR3 is TGTGCCACCAGTGACCGGAGGGGACAGGTTGGAGGCTACACCTTC.

V usage is TRBV6-2 or TRBV6-3 and J usage is TRBJ2-5; D is possibly TRBD2 (5 bases). Trimming removed 6 bases at V and 1 base at J, with 12 bases between. Germline V lookup: CDR1 MNHEY, CDR2 SVGEGT. The length of the CDR3 is 14 residues. CDR3 region: CASRPKRTQETQYF. CDR3 coding DNA: TGTGCCAGCAGACCTAAGCGGACCCAAGAGACCCAGTACTTC.